Included here is one T cell receptor (beta chain) sequence, with context. It was during active infection that Seattle patients were enrolled and then longitudinally followed. In the authors' workflow: From reference gene primer amplification, estimates of nucleated cell counts were derived. Repertoires were generated with immunoSEQ multiplex PCR, while TCRdb's copy carries only in-frame clones and drops some. Clone size and V and J calls were adopted from that table, with D and trimming inferred from the DNA. The sample lists about 130,000 clones; around 85% were seen once. This record belongs to a study of blood T cell repertoires in COVID-19. Study context: The United States, Italy and Spain provided the acute and convalescent COVID-19 samples.

The CDR3 runs 14 residues. V gave up 7 bases and J gave up 5 bases, with 16 bases separating them. In germline, CDR1 is SGHRS, CDR2 YFSETQ. The chain has TRBV5-1 and TRBJ1-5; D is perhaps TRBD1 (5 bases). The clonotype comes from a woman aged 80 or older with COVID-19, enrolled during active disease. Sequencing was carried out using peripheral blood. CDR3 coding DNA: TGCGCCAGCTCATCCGGGGGTTTCGATCAGCCCCAGCATTTT. Translation: CASSSGGFDQPQHF.